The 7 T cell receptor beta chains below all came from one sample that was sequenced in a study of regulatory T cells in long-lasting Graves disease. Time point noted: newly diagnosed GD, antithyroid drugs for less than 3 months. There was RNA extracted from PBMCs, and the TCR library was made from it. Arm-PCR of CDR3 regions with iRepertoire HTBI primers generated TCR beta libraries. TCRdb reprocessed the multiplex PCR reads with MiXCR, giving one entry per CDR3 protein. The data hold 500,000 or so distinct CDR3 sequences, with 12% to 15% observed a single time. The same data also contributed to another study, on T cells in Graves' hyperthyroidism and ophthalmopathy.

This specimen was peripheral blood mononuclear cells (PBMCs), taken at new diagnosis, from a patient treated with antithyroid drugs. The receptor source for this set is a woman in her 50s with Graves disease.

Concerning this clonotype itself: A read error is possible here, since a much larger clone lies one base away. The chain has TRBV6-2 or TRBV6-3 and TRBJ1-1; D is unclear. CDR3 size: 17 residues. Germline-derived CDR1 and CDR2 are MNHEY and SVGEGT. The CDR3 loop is CASGYSTVAGQNTEAFF. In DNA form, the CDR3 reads TGTGCCAGCGGTTACTCGACTGTCGCAGGCCAGAACACTGAAGCTTTCTTT.

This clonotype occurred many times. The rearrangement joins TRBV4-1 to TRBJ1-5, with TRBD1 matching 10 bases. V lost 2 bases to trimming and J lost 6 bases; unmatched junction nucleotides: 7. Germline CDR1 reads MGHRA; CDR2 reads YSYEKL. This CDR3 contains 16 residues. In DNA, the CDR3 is TGCGCCAGCAGCCAACCGGGACAGGGGCTCCGTCAGCCCCAGCATTTT. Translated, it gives CASSQPGQGLRQPQHF.

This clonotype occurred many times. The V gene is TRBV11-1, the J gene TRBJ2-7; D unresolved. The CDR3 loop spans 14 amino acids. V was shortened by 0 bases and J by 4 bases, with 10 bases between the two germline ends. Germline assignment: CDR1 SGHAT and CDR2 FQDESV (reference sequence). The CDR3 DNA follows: TGTGCCAGCAGCTTAGCGGCGACAAGTTACGAGCAGTACTTC. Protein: CASSLAATSYEQYF.

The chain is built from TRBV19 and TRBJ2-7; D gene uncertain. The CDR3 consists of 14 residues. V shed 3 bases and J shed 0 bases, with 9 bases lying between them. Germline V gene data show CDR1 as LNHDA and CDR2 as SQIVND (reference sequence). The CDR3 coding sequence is TGTGCCAGTAGTATTCGTGCAGCCTCCTACGAGCAGTACTTC. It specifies CASSIRAASYEQYF.

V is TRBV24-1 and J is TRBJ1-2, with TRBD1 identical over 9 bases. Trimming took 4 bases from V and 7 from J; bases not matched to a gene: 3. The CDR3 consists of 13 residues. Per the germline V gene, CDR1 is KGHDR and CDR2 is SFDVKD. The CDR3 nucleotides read TGTGCCACCAGTGAACGGACAGGGGCTGGCTACACCTTC. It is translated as CATSERTGAGYTF.

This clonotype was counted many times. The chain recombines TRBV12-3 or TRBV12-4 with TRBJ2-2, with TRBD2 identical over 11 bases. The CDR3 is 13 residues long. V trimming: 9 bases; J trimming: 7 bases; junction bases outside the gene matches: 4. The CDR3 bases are TGTGCCAGTACTAGCGGGAGCGGCGGGGAGCTGTTTTTT. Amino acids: CASTSGSGGELFF.

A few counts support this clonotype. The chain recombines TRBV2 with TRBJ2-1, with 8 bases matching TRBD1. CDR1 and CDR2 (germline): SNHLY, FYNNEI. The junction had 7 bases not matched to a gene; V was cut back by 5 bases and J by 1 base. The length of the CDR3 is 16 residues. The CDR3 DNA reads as TGTGCCAGCAGTCTCTGGGACAGGAGTTCCTACAATGAGCAGTTCTTC. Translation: CASSLWDRSSYNEQFF.